This T cell receptor (beta chain) was sequenced in a study of PD-L1 blockade in urothelial cancer. Study as a whole: The patients first took atezolizumab in the mid-2010s, receiving 1,200 mg intravenously every 3 weeks. Blood underwent analysis 3 weeks (second dose) and 6 weeks after treatment began.

Assay used: immunoSEQ multiplex PCR; TCRdb lists only in-frame clones, some missing. The sample contains about 130,000 clones, around 88% of which appear only once. The CDR3 is made up of 13 amino acids. J was trimmed by 8 bases and V by 2 bases; bases with no gene match: 4. Germline CDR1 SGHTA, CDR2 FQGNSA. Stated time point: peripheral blood 6 weeks after treatment start. V and J are TRBV7-2 and TRBJ1-1; the match to TRBD1 covers 8 bases. Sequences were derived from PBMCs, sampled around atezolizumab (anti-PD-L1) treatment. The sequence was obtained from a man aged 50-60 years with urothelial cancer. Here the CDR3 DNA reads TGTGCCAGCAGCTTAACGGACAGGGTGGAAGCTTTCTTT. Encoded protein: CASSLTDRVEAFF.